A single TCR beta chain is shown here with its context. Its cognate antigen is unknown. Germline V gene lookup returns CDR1 MNHEY and CDR2 SVGAGI. This CDR3 spans 13 amino acids. V trimming: 4 bases; J trimming: 2 bases; junction bases outside the gene matches: 1. Here immunoSEQ multiplex PCR was the method, and the copy in TCRdb shows in-frame clones only, minus some. Here the sample spans 52,000 or so clones, 85% to 90% being singletons. Among the roughly 110 subjects of the validation cohort, separate from the roughly 670-subject first cohort, were the donors. The source of the sample is a study of cytomegalovirus exposure and HLA in healthy donors. Study findings and constraints: The study put 150 to 200 TCR beta chains on its list as cytomegalovirus-associated.

This chain joins TRBV6-5 and TRBJ2-7, with 8 bases that match TRBD1. This clonotype was sampled from a woman aged 18-29 years in good health and CMV-seronegative. Sequencing was performed on PBMCs. Here the CDR3 reads CASSLDRAYEQYF. For the CDR3, the DNA is TGTGCCAGCAGTTTGGACAGGGCCTACGAGCAGTACTTC.